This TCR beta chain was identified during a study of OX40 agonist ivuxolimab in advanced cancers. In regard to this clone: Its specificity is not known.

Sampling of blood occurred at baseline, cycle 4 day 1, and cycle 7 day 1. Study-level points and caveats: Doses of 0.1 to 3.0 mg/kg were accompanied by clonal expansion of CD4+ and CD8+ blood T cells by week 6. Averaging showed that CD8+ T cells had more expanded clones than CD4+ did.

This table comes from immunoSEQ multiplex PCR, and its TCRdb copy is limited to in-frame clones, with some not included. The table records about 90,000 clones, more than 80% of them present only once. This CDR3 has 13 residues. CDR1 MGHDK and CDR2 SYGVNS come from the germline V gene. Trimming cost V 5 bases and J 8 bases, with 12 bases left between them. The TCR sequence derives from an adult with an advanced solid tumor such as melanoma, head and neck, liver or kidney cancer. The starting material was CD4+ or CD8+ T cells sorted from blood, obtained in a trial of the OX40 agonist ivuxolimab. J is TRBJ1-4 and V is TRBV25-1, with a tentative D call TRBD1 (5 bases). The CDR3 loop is CASSKGRGEKLFF. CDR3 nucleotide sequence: TGTGCCAGCAGTAAGGGACGTGGCGAAAAACTGTTTTTT.